Following are 10 T cell receptor beta chains from one sample sequenced in a study of T cells in Graves' hyperthyroidism and ophthalmopathy. Amplification targeted TCR beta CDR3 regions from RNA transcripts. The HTBI primer set drove a first-round RT-PCR of the TCR CDR3. From the multiplex PCR reads, TCRdb called clonotypes with MiXCR, one entry per CDR3 protein. The table lists 480,000 or so distinct CDR3 sequences, approximately 14% of them singletons. Specimen: blood. These receptors were obtained from a woman aged 18-29 years with Graves' hyperthyroidism.

This clonotype has ten or more counts. The chain links TRBV2 to TRBJ1-5; D may be TRBD1 (5 bases). The V gene's germline CDR1 is SNHLY and CDR2 FYNNEI. With 8 bases removed from V and 3 bases from J, the gap between germline ends came to 14 bases. The CDR3 contains 14 residues. This CDR3 reads CASGAQANNQPQHF. The CDR3 coding sequence is TGTGCCAGCGGGGCACAGGCCAACAATCAGCCCCAGCATTTT.

Notes on this clonotype: A clone one base away is much larger, so this may be a read error. This chain joins TRBV19 and TRBJ2-1; the match to TRBD2 covers 9 bases. Germline V CDR1 and CDR2: LNHDA, SQIVND (reference sequence). V shed 7 bases and J 5 bases; nucleotides not matched to a gene: 9. The CDR3 is made up of 15 amino acids. The CDR3 sequence: CASTDPSGTNNEQFF. The CDR3 nucleotides are TGTGCCAGTACGGATCCTAGCGGGACCAACAATGAGCAGTTCTTC.

This clonotype was counted many times. The chain couples TRBV27 to TRBJ2-7; 9 nucleotides agree with TRBD1. CDR1 is MNHEY, CDR2 SMNVEV, per germline (reference sequence). V trimming: 3 bases; J trimming: 2 bases; junction bases outside the gene matches: 2. CDR3 size: 14 residues. CDR3: CASSFGTGTYEQYF. CDR3 nucleotide sequence: TGTGCCAGCAGTTTTGGGACAGGGACCTACGAGCAGTACTTC.

Concerning this clonotype itself: A read error is possible here, since a much larger clone lies one base away. The J gene is TRBJ2-1, the V gene TRBV3-1; perhaps TRBD2 as D (5 bases). V was shortened by 2 bases and J by 0 bases, with 8 bases between the two germline ends. CDR1 is LGHDT, CDR2 YNNKEL, per germline (reference sequence). The CDR3 has 15 residues. In DNA form, the CDR3 reads TGTGCCAGCAGCCAACCGCGGGCCTCCTACAATGAGCAGTTCTTC. It translates to CASSQPRASYNEQFF.

Many counts were recorded for this clonotype. The V call is TRBV19, the J call TRBJ2-7, with TRBD1 matching over 9 bases. From germline, CDR1 is LNHDA and CDR2 SQIVND (reference sequence). The CDR3 is 13 residues long. V dropped 6 bases and J dropped 4; count of bases not matched to a gene: 4. The CDR3: CASSVDRGYEQYF. CDR3 DNA sequence: TGTGCCAGTAGCGTGGACAGGGGATACGAGCAGTACTTC.

Ten or more counts support this clonotype. The rearrangement uses TRBV2 and TRBJ2-4; no clear D. Trimming stripped 2 bases from V and 0 bases from J, with 5 bases between. CDR3 length: 14 residues. Germline CDR1 is SNHLY and CDR2 is FYNNEI. The CDR3 bases are TGTGCCAGCAGTGAACGGGTAGCCAAAAACATTCAGTACTTC. Amino acids: CASSERVAKNIQYF.

This clonotype was seen ten or more times. The J gene is TRBJ2-1, the V gene TRBV10-3, with a tentative D call TRBD2 (5 bases). CDR3 length equals 15 residues. The germline V gene has CDR1 ENHRY and CDR2 SYGVKD. This CDR3 is CAVAEGTTSYNEQFF. CDR3 nucleotide sequence: TGTGCTGTCGCCGAGGGCACGACGTCATACAATGAGCAGTTCTTC.

This clonotype has at least ten counts. This chain links TRBV14 with TRBJ2-1; D perhaps matches TRBD2 (5 bases). The CDR3 sequence is 15 residues long. V dropped 3 bases and J dropped 2 bases, with 11 bases sitting between them. Per the germline V gene, CDR1 is SGHDN and CDR2 is FVKESK. The CDR3: CASSQLATPYNEQFF. The CDR3, as DNA: TGTGCCAGCAGCCAGCTAGCCACCCCCTACAATGAGCAGTTCTTC.

This clonotype came up many times. The chain recombines TRBV20-1 with TRBJ2-3; unclear D gene. This CDR3 is 13 amino acids long. Germline assignment: CDR1 DFQATT and CDR2 SNEGSKA (reference sequence). V lost 0 bases and J lost 6, with 10 bases in between. The CDR3 here is CSARDRVGDTQYF. CDR3 sequence (DNA): TGCAGTGCTAGAGATCGGGTGGGGGATACGCAGTATTTT.

V is TRBV19 and J is TRBJ2-1, with TRBD1 matching over 9 bases. Germline trimming cut 1 base from V and 6 bases from J; bases unmatched to any gene: 7. The CDR3 covers 16 residues. CDR1 LNHDA and CDR2 SQIVND come from the germline V gene (reference sequence). Here the CDR3 reads CASSIGGTGTFNEQFF. CDR3 sequence (DNA): TGTGCCAGTAGTATAGGAGGGACAGGGACTTTCAATGAGCAGTTCTTC. Full variable domain (rest looked up from reference TRBV19 and TRBJ2-1): DGGITQSPKYLFRKEGQNVTLSCEQNLNHDAMYWYRQDPGQGLRLIYYSQIVNDFQKGDIAEGYSVSREKKESFPLTVTSAQKNPTAFYLCASSIGGTGTFNEQFFGPGTRLTVL.